Listed below are T cell receptor beta chains from one sample, sequenced in a study of glioma-infiltrating T cells. TCRdb called the multiplex PCR reads again in MiXCR, with one record for every CDR3 protein. The sample lists under 200,000 distinct CDR3 sequences; 43% were seen once. The sequenced sample consisted of glioma tissue, nonneoplastic brain tissue, or PBMCs (not recorded which). The origin of the receptors is a human donor with low-grade glioma or glioblastoma, undergoing nonglioma brain surgery, or in good health (not recorded which). CDR3s include the opening cysteine and the closing phenylalanine or tryptophan. A D gene is named only where the DNA matches it firmly. Not all rows give a size; the values are once, few, many and, for expanded clones, a class.

TRBJ2-1 | many | 15 | - | TRBV10-3 | TGTGCCATCAGTGATCCCCGAACTATAGACAATGAGCAGTTCTTC | CAISDPRTIDNEQFF
TRBJ2-1 | few | 17 | TRBD2 | TRBV10-3 | TGTGCCATCAGTGAGTCGGGTAGCGGGAGGGCCAGGAATGAGCAGTTCTTC | CAISESGSGRARNEQFF
TRBJ2-5 | many | 13 | - | TRBV28 | TGTGCCAGCAGGACGCCTGGACAAGAGACCCAGTACTTC | CASRTPGQETQYF
TRBJ1-1 | many | 11 | - | TRBV12-3/TRBV12-4 | TGTGCCAGCAGTTTGAACAGGGAAGCTTTCTTT | CASSLNREAFF
TRBJ2-3 | many | 13 | - | TRBV28 | TGTGCCAGCATCCAAGCGGCATTAGATACGCAGTATTTT | CASIQAALDTQYF
TRBJ2-2 | many | 12 | TRBD2 | TRBV19 | TGTGCCAGTGGGACTACGATCGGGGAGCTGTTTTTT | CASGTTIGELFF
TRBJ1-5 | many | 17 | - | TRBV15 | TGTGCCACCAGCAGAGTGAGTGGGATTTATAGCAATCAGCCCCAGCATTTT | CATSRVSGIYSNQPQHF
TRBJ2-7 | - | 16 | - | TRBV11-2 | TGTGCCAGCAGCTCCGATACTCGGGACTTCTCCTACGAGCAGTACTTC | CASSSDTRDFSYEQYF
TRBJ2-5 | many | 12 | - | TRBV6-1 | TGTGCCAGCAGTGACTTACAAGAGACCCAGTACTTC | CASSDLQETQYF
TRBJ2-1 | - | 16 | TRBD2 | TRBV28 | TGTGCCAGCAGTCCTGCTATCGGGGGGAGTTACAATGAGCAGTTCTTC | CASSPAIGGSYNEQFF
TRBJ2-3 | many | 19 | - | TRBV27 | TGTGCCAGCAGTTTATCCTACTCCAGACTAGATGTCGGCACAGATACGCAGTATTTT | CASSLSYSRLDVGTDTQYF
TRBJ1-5 | - | 14 | - | TRBV2 | TGTGCCAGCAGTGGTGATTCTAGGAATAAGCCCCAGCATTTT | CASSGDSRNKPQHF
TRBJ2-3 | few | 17 | TRBD1 | TRBV7-9 | TGTGCCAGCAGCTCAGCCCGCAGGGGGCTTGAGGAGGATACGCAGTATTTT | CASSSARRGLEEDTQYF
TRBJ2-1 | many | 15 | - | TRBV20-1 | TGCAGTGCTGGTGTCTGGGGAAGCTCCTACAATGAGCAGTTCTTC | CSAGVWGSSYNEQFF
TRBJ1-2 | many | 12 | - | TRBV20-1 | TGCAGTGCTAGAATGGGTGACTATGGCTACACCTTC | CSARMGDYGYTF
TRBJ2-7 | few | 14 | - | TRBV5-1 | TGCGCCAGCAGCTTGGTGCCGCAACCCTACGAGCAGTACTTC | CASSLVPQPYEQYF
TRBJ2-3 | many | 14 | TRBD2 | TRBV10-3 | TGTGCCATCAGTGAACTAGCGGGTGCAGATACGCAGTATTTT | CAISELAGADTQYF
TRBJ2-5 | - | 14 | - | TRBV28 | TGTGCCAGCAGATTTAGCTCGGGGGCCGAGACCCAGTACTTC | CASRFSSGAETQYF
TRBJ2-2 | few | 14 | - | TRBV7-9 | TGTGCCAGCAGCCGAGAGACAGGACCCGGGGAGCTGTTTTTT | CASSRETGPGELFF
TRBJ2-7 | many | 14 | - | TRBV28 | TGTGCCAGCAGTCCTCCGGCCTCGAGGGGAGAGCAGTACTTC | CASSPPASRGEQYF
TRBJ2-2 | - | 14 | - | TRBV6-1 | TGTGCCAGCTCGGGAGTGACGAACACCGGGGAGCTGTTTTTT | CASSGVTNTGELFF
TRBJ2-5 | many | 15 | TRBD2 | TRBV6-1 | TGTGCCACCCTCTGGACTAGCGGGAGGGAAGAGACCCAGTACTTC | CATLWTSGREETQYF
TRBJ1-5 | - | 14 | - | TRBV19 | TGTGCCAGTAATCTACGGGCTGGCGGACAGCCCGAGCATTTT | CASNLRAGGQPEHF
TRBJ2-1 | - | 16 | - | TRBV28 | TGTGGCAACAGTTTATTCTCACTAGGCTCCTACAATGAGCAGTTCTTC | CGNSLFSLGSYNEQFF
TRBJ2-1 | many | 15 | TRBD2 | TRBV28 | TGTGCCAGCAGTTTAGCGGGAGACTCCTACAATGAGCAGTTCTTC | CASSLAGDSYNEQFF
TRBJ2-3 | - | 14 | - | TRBV29-1 | TGCAGCGTTGAAGTGACAGGTGACACAGATACGCAGTATTTT | CSVEVTGDTDTQYF
TRBJ2-1 | few | 18 | - | TRBV7-9 | TGTGCCAGCAGCTCCACGCTTATGGGACACTTGTCCTACAATGAGCAGTTCTTC | CASSSTLMGHLSYNEQFF
TRBJ2-1 | many | 15 | TRBD2 | TRBV20-1 | TGCAGTGCTAGAGCCCTAGCGGGTACTTACAATGAGCAGTTCTTC | CSARALAGTYNEQFF
TRBJ1-5 | - | 12 | - | TRBV28 | TGTGCCAGCAGTACCGTAGGTGAGCCCCAGCATTTT | CASSTVGEPQHF
TRBJ1-2 | - | 12 | - | TRBV12-3/TRBV12-4 | TGTGCCAGCAATTTAGGGGAACCTTACTCCACCTTC | CASNLGEPYSTF
TRBJ2-2 | - | 15 | TRBD2 | TRBV7-7 | TGTGCCAGCAGCTTAGTAGCGGGTGGTACCGGGGAGCTGTTTTTT | CASSLVAGGTGELFF
TRBJ1-4 | - | 14 | - | TRBV29-1 | TGCAGGGTTGAAGCGAGGGGAACTAATGAAAAACTGTTTTTT | CRVEARGTNEKLFF
TRBJ2-7 | many | 13 | - | TRBV10-3 | TGTGCCATCAGCGAAGACAGGTATCACGAGCAGTACTTC | CAISEDRYHEQYF
TRBJ2-5 | - | 14 | TRBD2 | TRBV7-9 | TGTGCCAGCAGCATAGCGGGAGACCCTGGGACCCAGTACTTC | CASSIAGDPGTQYF
TRBJ1-5 | many | 14 | TRBD1 | TRBV27 | TGTGCCAGCAGTGGAATGACAGGGGAACAGCCCCAGCATTTT | CASSGMTGEQPQHF
TRBJ2-1 | - | 15 | - | TRBV5-1 | TGCGCCGGCAGCCCGCAGGGGCGGCCAACCAATGAGCAGTTCTTC | CAGSPQGRPTNEQFF
TRBJ2-2 | few | 12 | - | TRBV5-1 | TGCGCCAGCGGAAAAGGGGCCGGGGAGCTGTTTTTT | CASGKGAGELFF
TRBJ2-1 | many | 11 | - | TRBV2 | TGTGCCAGCAGTGAAAAAAATGAGCAGTTCTTC | CASSEKNEQFF
TRBJ2-1 | many | 16 | - | TRBV6-1 | TGTGCCAGCAGTCAGGGGTCTAGCGAAATCGCCCGTGAGCAGTTCTTC | CASSQGSSEIAREQFF
TRBJ1-1 | - | 13 | - | TRBV3-1 | TGTGCCAGCCTACAGGCCGGTTTGACTGAAGCTTTCTTT | CASLQAGLTEAFF
TRBJ2-5 | few | 17 | - | TRBV4-1 | TGCGCCAGCAGCCCGTTTGGAATGGAGGGGACCCAAGAGACCCAGTACTTC | CASSPFGMEGTQETQYF